This T cell receptor (beta chain) originates from a study of T cells in Graves' hyperthyroidism and ophthalmopathy. Study summary: Staff took peripheral blood when the initial diagnosis was made, before any treatment began. Study-level findings and limits: In the blood, most expanded thyroid clonotypes above 0.001 appeared as well. Model-based prediction identified ophthalmopathy a median about 7 months prior to its onset.

Pregnant or lactating patients were excluded, as were those with uncontrolled infection or other autoimmune disease. There are a few counts of this clonotype. The antigen remains undetermined. Looked up from germline, CDR1 is LGHDT and CDR2 is YNNKEL (reference sequence). The length of the CDR3 is 17 residues. Trimming left V 1 base short and J 0 bases short, with 12 bases between. The TCR beta CDR3 regions underwent amplification using RNA transcripts as the source. The HTBI primer set served for first-round RT-PCR of the TCR CDR3. TCRdb redid the calling of the multiplex PCR reads with MiXCR, one entry per CDR3 protein. This table has about 380,000 distinct CDR3 sequences, 13% appearing once.

Sequenced sample: blood. V is TRBV3-1 and J is TRBJ1-4, with D possibly being TRBD1 (6 bases). The origin of this receptor is a man under 40 with Graves' hyperthyroidism that later progressed to Graves' ophthalmopathy. CDR3 residues: CASSQARGGATNEKLFF. For the CDR3, the DNA is TGTGCCAGCAGCCAAGCCAGGGGTGGTGCAACTAATGAAAAACTGTTTTTT.